This T cell receptor (beta chain) was captured in a study of blood T cell repertoires in COVID-19. The CDR3 consists of 19 residues. In germline, CDR1 is PRHDT, CDR2 FYEKMQ (reference sequence). V trimming: 0 bases; J trimming: 7 bases; junction bases outside the gene matches: 18. Per the study methods: Reference gene primer amplification gave estimated nucleated cell counts. The repertoire was sequenced with immunoSEQ multiplex PCR; TCRdb's copy has only in-frame clones and lacks some. The V and J calls and the clone size are those of that table, but D and trimming were determined from the DNA. In the table there are some 200,000 clones, roughly nine tenths of which are singletons.

The sample comprised PBMCs or T cells enriched from blood (not recorded which). The TCR comes from a woman between 25 and 40 years old who had recovered from COVID-19. The rearrangement joins TRBV13 to TRBJ1-2; 9 bases are a match to TRBD1. The CDR3 DNA reads TGTGCCAGCAGCTTAGGCCACGTATCAAGGGACAGGGTTTCTAGTGGCTACACCTTC. Protein: CASSLGHVSRDRVSSGYTF.